The table lists the clone carrying this T cell receptor beta chain with a few counts. This sample was taken from a study of blood T cell repertoires in COVID-19. Whole-study context: COVID-19 samples from acute and convalescent phases originated in the United States, Italy and Spain. PBMCs, B-cell-depleted T cells, or T cells provided the cDNA or gDNA that made up the material.

In the authors' workflow: Reference gene primers were amplified, and this amplification served to estimate nucleated cell counts. TCRdb keeps only in-frame clones here, not all; method: immunoSEQ multiplex PCR. From that table come the V and J calls and clone size; the DNA was used to work out D and trimming. The sample gives around 330,000 clones, 88% of which show up once; approximately 4% is in the top ten. The CDR3 loop spans 15 amino acids. Germline assignment: CDR1 KGHSH and CDR2 LQKENI. V dropped 0 bases and J dropped 1 base, with 6 bases sitting between them. This chain connects TRBV18 to TRBJ2-2, with D unresolved. This TCR was sampled from a woman aged 45-59 years with active or convalescent COVID-19. The sample comprised peripheral blood. The CDR3 here is CASSPPAGNTGELFF. In DNA, the CDR3 is TGTGCCAGCTCACCACCGGCAGGGAACACCGGGGAGCTGTTTTTT.